This record concerns one T cell receptor beta chain sequence. The sample originates from a study of blood T cell repertoires in COVID-19. Study-level information: Collection of acute and convalescent COVID-19 samples took place in the United States, Italy and Spain. PBMCs, B-cell-depleted T cells, or T cells provided the cDNA or gDNA that made up the material.

Profiled with immunoSEQ multiplex PCR; TCRdb holds only in-frame clones, not every one. The sample records 200,000 to 300,000 clones, 88% being singletons. Recruits, aged about 18 to 89 years, lived in 25 or so US areas. Cohorts were assigned according to the clinical history that participants reported. V was pared by 3 bases and J by 14 bases, with 12 bases of the junction left unmatched. The CDR3 is 15 residues long. The V gene's germline CDR1 is MNHEY and CDR2 SMNVEV (reference sequence). The chain is built from TRBV27 and TRBJ1-6, with 8 bases that match TRBD1. Sequencing was done on a sample of PBMCs or T cells enriched from blood (not recorded which). This receptor was obtained from a woman in her thirties or forties with acute COVID-19. Here the CDR3 reads CASSFLQGAPRALHF. The CDR3 DNA sequence: TGTGCCAGCAGTTTTTTGCAGGGGGCCCCCCGCGCCCTCCACTTT.